This is a list of T cell receptor beta chains from one sample in a study of regulatory T cells in long-lasting Graves disease. TCRdb re-called the multiplex PCR reads with MiXCR, one entry per CDR3 protein. The table includes 450,000 to 650,000 distinct CDR3 sequences, 16% detected once. A further study also used this sample, focusing on T cells in Graves' hyperthyroidism and ophthalmopathy.

The sample in question was peripheral blood mononuclear cells (PBMCs), obtained at new diagnosis, from a patient treated with antithyroid drugs. These receptors all come from a woman aged 40 to 65 with Graves disease. CDR3s leave out the opening cysteine and the closing phenylalanine or tryptophan.

TRBV7-9	TRBJ2-1	ASSQGGGNEQF
TRBV10-3	TRBJ2-7	AISSTTGGYEQY
TRBV10-3	TRBJ2-2	AISGGSHGELF
TRBV2	TRBJ2-2	ASRAGVNTGELF
TRBV29-1	TRBJ2-5	SGRGGGETQY
TRBV2	TRBJ2-7	AFDRGYEQY
TRBV12-3/TRBV12-4	TRBJ2-1	ASTPSGDYNEQF
TRBV7-2	TRBJ1-2	ASSPYRIRYGYT
TRBV6-5	TRBJ2-1	ASSYSRGQYNEQF
TRBV11-3	TRBJ2-3	ASSLDTTGGDTQY
TRBV27	TRBJ1-1	ASSQDRDTEAF
TRBV7-3	TRBJ1-1	ASSAGGPNTEAF
TRBV5-6	-	ASLRAGATVKQY
TRBV20-1	TRBJ2-7	SAVTALPPYEQY
TRBV12-3/TRBV12-4	TRBJ1-5	ASSLIGETGGGQPQH
TRBV2	TRBJ2-7	ASGLGQGTSEQY
TRBV11-2	TRBJ2-1	ASSSQGIEQF
TRBV2	TRBJ1-5	ASSESGRFWQPQH
TRBV3-1	TRBJ2-7	ARSQVPQNEQY
TRBV19	TRBJ1-2	ASSITGDYGYT
TRBV10-3	TRBJ1-2	AISESGWEHGYT
TRBV2	TRBJ2-1	ASSWKSNEQF
TRBV7-9	TRBJ2-7	ASSLQRGPSYEQY
TRBV10-1	TRBJ2-3	ASSESLRGGLTDTQY
TRBV4-2	TRBJ2-3	ASSQWEEAGDITDTQY
TRBV3-1	TRBJ1-5	ASSPGVSNQPQH
TRBV10-2	TRBJ1-5	ASTKGQGENQPQH
TRBV7-3	TRBJ2-2	ASSFSGAQNTGELF
TRBV2	TRBJ2-2	ASFAGGGTGELF
TRBV18	TRBJ1-5	ASSLSRDRGQPQH
TRBV19	TRBJ1-1	ASRITTGDTEAF
TRBV5-1	TRBJ1-2	ASSSFGQGVAGYT
TRBV19	TRBJ2-7	ASSIGGLAFSRSYEQY
TRBV2	TRBJ1-6	ASKLMDRGNSPLH
TRBV7-9	TRBJ2-3	ASSLQQSADTQY
TRBV2	TRBJ1-4	ASSEEATNEKLF
TRBV20-1	TRBJ2-5	SATGTSGGEGETQY
TRBV5-1	TRBJ1-1	ASSFQDSNTEAF
TRBV2	TRBJ2-3	ASSPAAGGPTDTQY
TRBV20-1	TRBJ2-3	SARDLGGPRDTQY
TRBV19	TRBJ2-7	ASRGTGEKSYEQY